This TCR beta chain stems from a study of blood T cell repertoires in COVID-19. Across the whole study: Sites in the United States, Italy and Spain provided acute and convalescent COVID-19 samples. The cDNA or gDNA used as material had been derived from T cells, B-cell-depleted T cells, or PBMCs.

The protocol was immunoSEQ multiplex PCR, while the TCRdb copy is restricted to in-frame clones and leaves out a portion. Here the sample spans 200,000 to 250,000 clones, 80% being singletons. V lost 3 bases, J lost 2 bases, and 11 bases lay in between. The CDR3 has 15 residues. Germline assignment: CDR1 MNHEY and CDR2 SMNVEV (reference sequence). Sequencing was done on a sample of peripheral blood. This rearrangement joins TRBV27 to TRBJ1-5; maybe TRBD1 (5 bases). This sequence was found in a woman in her seventies with acute or convalescent COVID-19. The CDR3 region is CASSFEGAGNQPQHF. The CDR3 bases are TGTGCCAGCAGTTTTGAAGGGGCAGGCAATCAGCCCCAGCATTTT.